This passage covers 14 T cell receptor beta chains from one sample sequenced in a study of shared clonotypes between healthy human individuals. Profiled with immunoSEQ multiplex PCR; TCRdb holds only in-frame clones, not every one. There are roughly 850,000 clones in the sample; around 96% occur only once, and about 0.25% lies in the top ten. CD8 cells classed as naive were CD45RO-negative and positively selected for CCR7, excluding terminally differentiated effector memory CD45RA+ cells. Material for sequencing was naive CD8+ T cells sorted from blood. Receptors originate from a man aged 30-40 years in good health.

CDR3 sequence: CASSDSSGRTYNEQFF. The CDR3 DNA sequence: TGCGCCAGCAGTGATTCTAGCGGGAGAACCTACAATGAGCAGTTCTTC. The chain joins TRBV10-1 to TRBJ2-1, with 10 positions matching TRBD2. Germline lookup yields CDR1 WNHNN and CDR2 SYGVQD (reference sequence). Trimming at V came to 3 bases and at J to 2 bases, leaving 4 bases not matched to a gene. The CDR3 runs to 16 residues.

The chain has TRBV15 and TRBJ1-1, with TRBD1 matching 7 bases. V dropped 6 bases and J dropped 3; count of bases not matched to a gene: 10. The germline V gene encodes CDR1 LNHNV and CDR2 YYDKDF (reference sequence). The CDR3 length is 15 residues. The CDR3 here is CATRTTGVWDTEAFF. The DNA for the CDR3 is TGTGCCACCAGGACAACAGGGGTCTGGGACACTGAAGCTTTCTTT.

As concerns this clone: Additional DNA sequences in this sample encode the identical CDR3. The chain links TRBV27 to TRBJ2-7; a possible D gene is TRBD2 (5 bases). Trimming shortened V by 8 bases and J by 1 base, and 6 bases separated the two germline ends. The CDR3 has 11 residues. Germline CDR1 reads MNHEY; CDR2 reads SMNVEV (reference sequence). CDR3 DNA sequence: TGTGCCAGCGGGAGTTCCTACGAGCAGTACTTC. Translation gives CASGSSYEQYF.

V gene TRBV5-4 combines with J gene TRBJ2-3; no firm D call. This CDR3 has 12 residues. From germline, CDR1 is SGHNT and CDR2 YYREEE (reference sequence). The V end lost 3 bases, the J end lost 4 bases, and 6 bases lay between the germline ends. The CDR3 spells CASSWGSDTQYF. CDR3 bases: TGTGCCAGCAGCTGGGGATCAGATACGCAGTATTTT.

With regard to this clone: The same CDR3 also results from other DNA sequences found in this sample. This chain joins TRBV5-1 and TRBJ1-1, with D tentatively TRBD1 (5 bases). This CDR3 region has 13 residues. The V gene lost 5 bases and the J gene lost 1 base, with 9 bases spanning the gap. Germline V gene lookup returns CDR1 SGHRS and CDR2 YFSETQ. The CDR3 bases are TGCGCCAGCAGTCCCGGGGGGAACACTGAAGCTTTCTTT. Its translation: CASSPGGNTEAFF.

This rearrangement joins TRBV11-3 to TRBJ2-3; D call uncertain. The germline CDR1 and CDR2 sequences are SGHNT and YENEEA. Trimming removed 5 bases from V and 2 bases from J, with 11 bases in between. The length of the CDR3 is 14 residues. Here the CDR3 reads CASSRGSTTDTQYF. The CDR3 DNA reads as TGTGCCAGCAGCCGCGGTTCGACCACAGATACGCAGTATTTT.

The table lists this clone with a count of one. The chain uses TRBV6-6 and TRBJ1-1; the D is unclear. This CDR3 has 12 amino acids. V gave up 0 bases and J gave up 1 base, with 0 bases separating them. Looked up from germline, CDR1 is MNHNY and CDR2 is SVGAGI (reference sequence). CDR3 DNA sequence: TGTGCCAGCAGTTACTCGAACACTGAAGCTTTCTTT. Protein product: CASSYSNTEAFF.

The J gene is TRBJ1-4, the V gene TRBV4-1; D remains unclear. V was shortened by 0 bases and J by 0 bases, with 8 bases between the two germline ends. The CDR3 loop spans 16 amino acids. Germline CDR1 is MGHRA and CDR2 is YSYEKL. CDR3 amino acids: CASSQDLTTTNEKLFF. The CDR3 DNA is TGCGCCAGCAGCCAAGATCTCACCACAACTAATGAAAAACTGTTTTTT.

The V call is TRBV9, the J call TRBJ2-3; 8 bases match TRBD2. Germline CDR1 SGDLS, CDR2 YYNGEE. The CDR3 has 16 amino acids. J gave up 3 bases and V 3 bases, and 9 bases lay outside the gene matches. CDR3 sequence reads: CASSDSGIWGTDTQYF. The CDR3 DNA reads TGTGCCAGCAGCGATAGCGGGATCTGGGGGACAGATACGCAGTATTTT.

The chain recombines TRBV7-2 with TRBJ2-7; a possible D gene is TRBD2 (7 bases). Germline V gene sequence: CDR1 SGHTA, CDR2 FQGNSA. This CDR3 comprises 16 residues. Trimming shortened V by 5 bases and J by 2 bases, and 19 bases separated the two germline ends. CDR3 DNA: TGTGCCAGCAGCCCGGGAGTGGGGGGGGCGGCCTACGAGCAGTACTTC. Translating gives CASSPGVGGAAYEQYF. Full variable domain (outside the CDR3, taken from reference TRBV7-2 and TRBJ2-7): GAGVSQSPSNKVTEKGKDVELRCDPISGHTALYWYRQSLGQGLEFLIYFQGNSAPDKSGLPSDRFSAERTGGSVSTLTIQRTQQEDSAVYLCASSPGVGGAAYEQYFGPGTRLTVT.

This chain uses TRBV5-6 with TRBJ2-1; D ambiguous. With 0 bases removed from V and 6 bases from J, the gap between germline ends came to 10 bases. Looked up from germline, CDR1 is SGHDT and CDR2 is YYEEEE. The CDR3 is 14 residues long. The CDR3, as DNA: TGTGCCAGCAGCTTGGGTTACCTCGCCAATGAGCAGTTCTTC. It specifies CASSLGYLANEQFF.

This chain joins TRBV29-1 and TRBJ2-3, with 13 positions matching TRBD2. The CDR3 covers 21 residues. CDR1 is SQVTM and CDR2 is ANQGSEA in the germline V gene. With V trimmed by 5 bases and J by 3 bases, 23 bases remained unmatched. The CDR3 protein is CSVSGLVLPWTSGSTTDTQYF. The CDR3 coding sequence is TGCAGCGTTTCTGGACTAGTATTACCCTGGACTAGCGGGAGTACGACAGATACGCAGTATTTT.

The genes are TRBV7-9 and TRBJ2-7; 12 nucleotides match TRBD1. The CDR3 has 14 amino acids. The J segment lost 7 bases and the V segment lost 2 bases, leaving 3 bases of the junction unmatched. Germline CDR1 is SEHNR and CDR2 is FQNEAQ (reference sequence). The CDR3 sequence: CASSLRDRGLEQYF. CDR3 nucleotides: TGTGCCAGCAGCTTAAGGGACAGGGGGCTTGAGCAGTACTTC.

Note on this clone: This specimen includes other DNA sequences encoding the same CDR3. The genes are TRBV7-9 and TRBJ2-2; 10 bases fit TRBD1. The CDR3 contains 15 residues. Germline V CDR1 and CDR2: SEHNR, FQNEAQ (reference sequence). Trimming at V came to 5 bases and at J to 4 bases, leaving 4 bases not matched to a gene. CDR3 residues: CASSPGTGVTGELFF. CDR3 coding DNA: TGTGCCAGCAGCCCCGGGACAGGGGTCACCGGGGAGCTGTTTTTT.